Shown below are 3 T cell receptor beta chains from a single sample sequenced in a study of blood T cell repertoires in COVID-19. Assay used: immunoSEQ multiplex PCR; TCRdb lists only in-frame clones, some missing. Here the sample spans approximately 300,000 clones, about 89% being singletons. Sequenced input: peripheral blood. The receptor set was obtained from a young man with acute or convalescent COVID-19.

This clone showed up just once. The chain carries TRBV2 and TRBJ2-1, with D possibly matching TRBD1 (6 bases). Trimming took off 6 bases at V and 9 bases at J, with 18 bases between the two ends. The CDR3 extends over 14 amino acids. CDR1 and CDR2 from the germline V gene are SNHLY and FYNNEI. Written as DNA, the CDR3 is TGTGCCAGCAGAGCTTTGACAGGCCCCCGTGAGCAGTTCTTC. This sequence encodes CASRALTGPREQFF.

V usage is TRBV5-1 and J usage is TRBJ1-2, with 8 bases lining up with TRBD1. The CDR3 sequence is 15 residues long. V lost 1 base to trimming and J lost 8 bases; unmatched junction nucleotides: 10. CDR1 SGHRS and CDR2 YFSETQ come from the germline V gene. The CDR3 DNA is TGCGCCAGCAGCTTGCCCGGACAGGGTAAAGGAGGCTACACCTTC. It encodes CASSLPGQGKGGYTF.

This chain links TRBV3-1 (or the pseudogene TRBV3-2) with TRBJ1-1, with D perhaps TRBD1 (6 bases). The CDR3 extends over 16 amino acids. V gave up 0 bases and J gave up 2 bases, with 13 bases separating them. Germline CDR1 and CDR2: LGHDT and YNNKEL (reference sequence). Here the CDR3 reads CASSQETGKINTEAFF. The CDR3 DNA reads TGTGCCAGCAGCCAAGAAACAGGGAAGATAAACACTGAAGCTTTCTTT.